Here is one T cell receptor beta chain with its context. The entry originates in a study of blood T cell repertoires in COVID-19. Overall study: Sample material is recorded as cDNA or gDNA derived from T cells, B-cell-depleted T cells, or PBMCs.

Profiling relied on immunoSEQ multiplex PCR, and the TCRdb table lists in-frame clones only, not all of them. The table lists around 170,000 clones, about 80% of them singletons. Germline V gene data show CDR1 as SGHTS and CDR2 as YDEGEE. Trimming removed 2 bases from V and 8 bases from J, with 16 bases in between. CDR3 length: 14 amino acids. The sequenced material came from peripheral blood. The TCR was taken from an older man with active or convalescent COVID-19. The rearrangement joins TRBV5-8 to TRBJ1-1, with a weak D call TRBD1 (6 bases). Here the CDR3 reads CASSLGFYRDEAFF. The CDR3 DNA reads TGTGCCAGCAGCTTAGGATTCTACAGGGACGAAGCTTTCTTT.